This T cell receptor beta chain derives from a study of type 1 and type 2 diabetes patients. Study details: Magnetic bead positive selection isolated CD4+ or CD8+ T cells from PBMCs. The whole study generated approximately 18 million paired-end reads.

Amplification started from genomic DNA. A primer set of 30 forward and 13 reverse primers amplified the CDR3. TCRdb ran MiXCR on the multiplex PCR reads and lists one entry per CDR3 protein. Of some 250,000 distinct CDR3 sequences listed, roughly 50% are singletons. Trimming removed 0 bases from V and 4 bases from J, with 15 bases in between. In germline, CDR1 is LGHNT, CDR2 FRNRAP. The CDR3 covers 16 residues. Roughly 9.7 milliliters of peripheral blood were collected from each participant. This rearrangement joins TRBV12-5 to TRBJ2-5, with D possibly being TRBD1 or TRBD2 (6 bases each). This TCR was recovered from a man between 18 and 29 years old with type 2 diabetes. The material sequenced was peripheral blood mononuclear cells (PBMCs). The CDR3 region has the DNA TGTGCTAGTGGTTTGGTACTTCCCGGGGGCCGAGAGACCCAGTACTTC. Its translation is CASGLVLPGGRETQYF.